A selection of T cell receptor beta chains follows, all from one sample in a study of beta chain features in type 1 diabetes. Profiled with immunoSEQ multiplex PCR; TCRdb holds only in-frame clones, not every one. Among about 470,000 clones listed, over 25% were seen once. Sequenced sample: naive CD4+ T cells from blood. Receptor source: a man aged 18 to 29 in good health. CDR3s include the opening cysteine and the closing phenylalanine or tryptophan. D genes are given only for firm matches. The size of a clone is reported for some rows only, either as once, few or many, or as a class for expanded clones.

>TRBD2|TRBV7-2|16|TRBJ2-1|few
TGTGCCAGCAGCTCCATGGCGGGAGTCATCTACAATGAGCAGTTCTTC
CASSSMAGVIYNEQFF
>NA|TRBV7-3|13|TRBJ2-1|NA
TGTGCCAGCAGCTTAGCAGGTAACAATGAGCAGTTCTTC
CASSLAGNNEQFF
>TRBD2|TRBV9|15|TRBJ2-7|NA
TGTGCCAGCAGCGAAGGGACTAGCGGACCCTACGAGCAGTACTTC
CASSEGTSGPYEQYF
>NA|TRBV25-1|17|TRBJ1-2|NA
TGTGCCAGCAGTGAGGGAGTCAGTCATCAGGACAACTATGGCTACACCTTC
CASSEGVSHQDNYGYTF
>NA|TRBV18|14|TRBJ2-5|few
TGTGCCAGCTCACCGAGGCAGGGGCAAGAGACCCAGTACTTC
CASSPRQGQETQYF
>NA|TRBV6-6|12|TRBJ1-1|NA
TGTGCCAGCAGTCACCTCCGGCCTGAAGCTTTCTTT
CASSHLRPEAFF
>NA|TRBV19|11|TRBJ2-3|NA
TGTGCCAGTAGCGCGTCAGATACGCAGTATTTT
CASSASDTQYF
>TRBD2|TRBV18|19|TRBJ2-1|few
TGTGCCAGCTCACCACCTGGACTAGCGGGAGGGCCGGGGGACAATGAGCAGTTCTTC
CASSPPGLAGGPGDNEQFF
>TRBD2|TRBV7-2|17|TRBJ2-1|NA
TGTGCCAGCAGCTTAGCGCAGACTAGCGGGCCCTCGGATGAGCAGTTCTTC
CASSLAQTSGPSDEQFF
>NA|TRBV5-6|12|TRBJ2-7|few
TGTGCCAGCAGCTTGAGGGGCTACGAGCAGTACTTC
CASSLRGYEQYF
>NA|TRBV23-1|15|TRBJ2-7|few
TGCGCCAGCAGTCAATCGGAATTCCGATCGAACGAGCAGTACTTC
CASSQSEFRSNEQYF
>TRBD2|TRBV4-3|15|TRBJ2-1|NA
TGCGCCAGCAGCCAAGATATGAGGACTAGCATCGAGCAGTTCTTC
CASSQDMRTSIEQFF
>TRBD2|TRBV19|16|TRBJ2-1|NA
TGTGCCAGTAGTATCATTTTGGGGACTAGCGGAAATGAGCAGTTCTTC
CASSIILGTSGNEQFF
>NA|TRBV9|12|TRBJ2-5|few
TGTGCCAGCAGCCAAGCGGAAGAGACCCAGTACTTC
CASSQAEETQYF
>TRBD2|TRBV7-3|15|TRBJ2-1|few
TGTGCCAGCAGGCAAGCTAGCGGGCCTTACAATGAGCAGTTCTTC
CASRQASGPYNEQFF
>NA|TRBV28|14|TRBJ1-2|NA
TGTGCCAGCAGTGATACAGGACACCCCTATGGCTACACCTTC
CASSDTGHPYGYTF
>NA|TRBV30|14|TRBJ2-5|once
TGTGCCTGGAGTGTTGGCAGGGGACAAGAGACCCAGTACTTC
CAWSVGRGQETQYF
>NA|TRBV6-1|13|TRBJ1-1|NA
TGTGCCAGCAGTGAAACAGGGAACACTGAAGCTTTCTTT
CASSETGNTEAFF
>NA|TRBV7-2|13|TRBJ2-7|NA
TGTGCCAGCAGCTTCGCCAGCACCCACGAGCAGTACTTC
CASSFASTHEQYF
>TRBD2|TRBV7-6|14|TRBJ2-3|NA
TGTGCCAGCAGCCCCGGGACTAGCTCAGATACGCAGTATTTT
CASSPGTSSDTQYF
>TRBD2|TRBV6-5|15|TRBJ2-3|NA
TGTGCCAGCAGATATAGCGGGAGTAGGACAGATACGCAGTATTTT
CASRYSGSRTDTQYF
>TRBD1|TRBV29-1|12|TRBJ2-5|NA
TGCAGCGCTACAGGGGGGCAAGAGACCCAGTACTTC
CSATGGQETQYF
>TRBD1|TRBV7-9|18|TRBJ2-6|NA
TGTGCCAGCAGCTTAATTGGCAGGGGGAGCTCTGGGGCCAACGTCCTGACTTTC
CASSLIGRGSSGANVLTF
>NA|TRBV7-9|15|TRBJ2-2|few
TGTGCCAGCAGCACCGGGACTTCTCACACCGGGGAGCTGTTTTTT
CASSTGTSHTGELFF
>TRBD2|TRBV29-1|10|TRBJ2-5|NA
TGCAGCGTTGCGACTAGCACCCAGTACTTC
CSVATSTQYF
>TRBD2|TRBV7-2|15|TRBJ2-7|few
TGTGCCAGCAGCTTAAGTCCGGGGGAGGGAGACGAGCAGTACTTC
CASSLSPGEGDEQYF
>NA|TRBV13|14|TRBJ2-1|few
TGTGCCAGCAGCCGCGGAGCCCCCTACAATGAGCAGTTCTTC
CASSRGAPYNEQFF
>TRBD2|TRBV28|16|TRBJ2-1|few
TGTGCCAGCAGTTTATGGCCCGGGACGGGAGGCGTAGAGCAGTTCTTC
CASSLWPGTGGVEQFF
>TRBD2|TRBV7-2|15|TRBJ2-7|NA
TGTGCCAGCAGCTTAGGGCTAGCGGCGTCCTACGAGCAGTACTTC
CASSLGLAASYEQYF
>NA|TRBV4-3|16|TRBJ2-6|NA
TGCGCCAGCAGCCAAGATGGACACTCTGGGGCCAACGTCCTGACTTTC
CASSQDGHSGANVLTF
>TRBD2|TRBV10-3|19|TRBJ2-3|NA
TGTGCCATCAGTGGGACTAGCGGGAGGGCCCGACTAGAGTCAGATACGCAGTATTTT
CAISGTSGRARLESDTQYF
>TRBD2|TRBV4-1|17|TRBJ2-3|NA
TGCGCCAGCAGCCAAGAGGGACTAGCGGCTAGCACAGATACGCAGTATTTT
CASSQEGLAASTDTQYF
>TRBD1|TRBV18|15|TRBJ2-1|NA
TGTGCCAGCTCACCAGACAGGGTGGACTACAATGAGCAGTTCTTC
CASSPDRVDYNEQFF
>NA|TRBV5-1|15|TRBJ2-3|NA
TGCGCCAGCAGCTTTGGCAGCACTGGGACAGATACGCAGTATTTT
CASSFGSTGTDTQYF
>TRBD1|TRBV10-3|14|TRBJ1-5|NA
TGTGCCATCAGTGAGGACAGGGGAAGCCAGCCCCAGCATTTT
CAISEDRGSQPQHF
>TRBD2|TRBV5-1|15|TRBJ2-5|NA
TGCGCCAGCAGCATAATAGCGGGAGGCCAAGAGACCCAGTACTTC
CASSIIAGGQETQYF
>NA|TRBV29-1|13|TRBJ2-5|NA
TGCAGCGTGGATGTGGCGGCTAGAGAGACCCAGTACTTC
CSVDVAARETQYF
>NA|TRBV19|13|TRBJ2-2|NA
TGTGCCAGTAGTATAGGACCGGACGGGGAGCTGTTTTTT
CASSIGPDGELFF
>NA|TRBV4-2|17|TRBJ2-5|few
TGTGCCAGCAGCCAAGATTTGTCCTCCAACAACGGAGAGACCCAGTACTTC
CASSQDLSSNNGETQYF
>NA|TRBV2|11|TRBJ2-2|NA
TGTGCCAGCAGTAGGAAGGGGGAGCTGTTTTTT
CASSRKGELFF